Listed here is a single T cell receptor beta chain. Its antigen is unknown. This sample was taken from a study of shared clonotypes between healthy human individuals. This CDR3 is built from 16 residues. Looked up from germline, CDR1 is SGDLS and CDR2 is YYNGEE. The J segment lost 5 bases and the V segment lost 4 bases, leaving 10 bases of the junction unmatched. Study outcomes and limitations: Clonotypes that were shared across a few donors made up approximately 5% of naive CD4 clonotypes.

The authors loaded about 0.2 ug DNA, roughly 33,000 T cell genomes, into sorted-subset replicate PCRs. The table came from immunoSEQ multiplex PCR; TCRdb's copy has only in-frame clones and leaves some out. This table holds about 690,000 clones, roughly 87% found once. Everyone who donated was a Caucasian adult who lived in Nashville, Tennessee. V gene TRBV9 combines with J gene TRBJ2-7; 12 nucleotides align to TRBD1. The sample was memory CD8+ T cells from PBMCs. Subset noted: CD45RO+ cells pooled with CCR7-negative TemRA cells. This TCR was sampled from a man in his late teens or twenties in good health. Some clones in this sample may be carry-over from other donors' samples. CDR3 nucleotide sequence: TGTGCCAGCAGCCCCCCCGGGGGACAGGGGGCCAACGAGCAGTACTTC. Protein sequence: CASSPPGGQGANEQYF. The entire variable domain, with the rest obtained from reference TRBV9 and TRBJ2-7, is as follows: DSGVTQTPKHLITATGQRVTLRCSPRSGDLSVYWYQQSLDQGLQFLIQYYNGEERAKGNILERFSAQQFPDLHSELNLSSLELGDSALYFCASSPPGGQGANEQYFGPGTRLTVT.